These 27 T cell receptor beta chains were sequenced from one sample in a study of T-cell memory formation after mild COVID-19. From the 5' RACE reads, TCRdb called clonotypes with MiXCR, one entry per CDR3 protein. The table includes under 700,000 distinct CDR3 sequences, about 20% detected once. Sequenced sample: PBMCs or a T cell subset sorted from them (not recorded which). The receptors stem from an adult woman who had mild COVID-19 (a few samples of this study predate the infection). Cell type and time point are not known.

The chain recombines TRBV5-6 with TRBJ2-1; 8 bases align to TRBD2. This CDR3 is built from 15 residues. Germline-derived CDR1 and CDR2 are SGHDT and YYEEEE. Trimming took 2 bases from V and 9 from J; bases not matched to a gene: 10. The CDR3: CASSFRGGPSPEQFF. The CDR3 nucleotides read TGTGCCAGCAGCTTTCGCGGGGGGCCCTCACCTGAGCAGTTCTTC.

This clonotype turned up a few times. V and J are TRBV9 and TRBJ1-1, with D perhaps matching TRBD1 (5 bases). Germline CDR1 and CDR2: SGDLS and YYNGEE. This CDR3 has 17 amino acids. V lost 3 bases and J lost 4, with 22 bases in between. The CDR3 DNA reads TGTGCCAGCAGCGGGGCGATGGTGGGGCAGTGGAGCACTGAAGCTTTCTTT. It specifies CASSGAMVGQWSTEAFF.

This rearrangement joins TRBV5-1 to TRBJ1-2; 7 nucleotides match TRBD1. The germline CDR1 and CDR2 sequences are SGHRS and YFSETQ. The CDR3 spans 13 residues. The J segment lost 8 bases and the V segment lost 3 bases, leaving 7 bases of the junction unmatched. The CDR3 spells CASSSGGSDGYTF. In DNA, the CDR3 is TGCGCCAGCAGCTCAGGGGGATCGGACGGCTACACCTTC.

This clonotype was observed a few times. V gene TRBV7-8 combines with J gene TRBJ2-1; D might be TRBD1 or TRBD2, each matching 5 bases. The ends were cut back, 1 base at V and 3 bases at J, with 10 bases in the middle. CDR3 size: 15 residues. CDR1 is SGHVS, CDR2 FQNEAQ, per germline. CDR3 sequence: CASSLGRDLYNEQFF. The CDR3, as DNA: TGTGCCAGCAGCTTAGGCCGGGACCTCTACAATGAGCAGTTCTTC.

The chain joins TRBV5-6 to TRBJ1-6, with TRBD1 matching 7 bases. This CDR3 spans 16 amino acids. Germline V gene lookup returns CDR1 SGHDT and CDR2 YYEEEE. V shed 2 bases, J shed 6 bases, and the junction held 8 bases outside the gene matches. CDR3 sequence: CASSFTTGTVNSPLHF. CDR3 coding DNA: TGTGCCAGCAGCTTTACTACCGGGACAGTTAATTCACCCCTCCACTTT.

The CDR3 bases are TGTGCCAGCAGGAGGGCCGGGGACATGAACACTGAAGCTTTCTTT. Translation: CASRRAGDMNTEAFF. The rearrangement uses TRBV27 and TRBJ1-1; D may be TRBD1 (6 bases). With 6 bases removed from V and 0 bases from J, the gap between germline ends came to 14 bases. This CDR3 comprises 15 residues. The germline V gene encodes CDR1 MNHEY and CDR2 SMNVEV (reference sequence).

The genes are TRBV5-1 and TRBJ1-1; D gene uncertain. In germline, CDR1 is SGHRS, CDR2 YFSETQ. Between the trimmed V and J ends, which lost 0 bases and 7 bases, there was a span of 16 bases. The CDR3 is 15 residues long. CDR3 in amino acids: CASSLDPSARVEAFF. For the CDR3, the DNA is TGCGCCAGCAGCTTGGATCCCAGCGCCCGGGTTGAAGCTTTCTTT.

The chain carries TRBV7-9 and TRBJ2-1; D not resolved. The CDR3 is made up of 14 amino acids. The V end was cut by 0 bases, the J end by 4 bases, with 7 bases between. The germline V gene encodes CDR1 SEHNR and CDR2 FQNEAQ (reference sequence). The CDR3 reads CASSLASRYNEQFF. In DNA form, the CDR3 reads TGTGCCAGCAGCTTAGCCTCTAGATACAATGAGCAGTTCTTC.

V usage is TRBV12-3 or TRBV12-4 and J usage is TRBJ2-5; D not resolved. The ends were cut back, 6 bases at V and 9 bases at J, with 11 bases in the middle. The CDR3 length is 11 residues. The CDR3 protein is CASRSGGAQYF. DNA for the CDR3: TGTGCCAGCAGGTCCGGTGGGGCCCAGTACTTC.

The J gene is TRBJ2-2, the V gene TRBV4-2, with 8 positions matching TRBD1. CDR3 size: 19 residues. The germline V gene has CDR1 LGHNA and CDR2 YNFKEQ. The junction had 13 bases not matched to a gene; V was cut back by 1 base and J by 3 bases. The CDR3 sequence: CASSQAAYTTQGDTGELFF. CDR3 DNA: TGTGCCAGCAGCCAAGCCGCCTATACCACACAGGGGGACACCGGGGAGCTGTTTTTT.

This chain's CDR3 is CATRLRTAEAFF. For the CDR3, the DNA is TGTGCCACCAGGCTTCGTACAGCCGAAGCTTTCTTT. V and J are TRBV24-1 and TRBJ1-1; no definite D call. The CDR3 is made up of 12 amino acids. Trimming shortened V by 7 bases and J by 8 bases, and 13 bases separated the two germline ends. Per the germline V gene, CDR1 is KGHDR and CDR2 is SFDVKD.

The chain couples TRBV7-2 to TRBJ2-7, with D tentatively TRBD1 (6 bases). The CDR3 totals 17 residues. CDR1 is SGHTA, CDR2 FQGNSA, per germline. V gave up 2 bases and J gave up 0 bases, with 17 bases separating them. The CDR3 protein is CASSLSRTTGSSYEQYF. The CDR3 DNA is TGTGCCAGCAGCTTATCCCGGACCACAGGGAGCTCCTACGAGCAGTACTTC.

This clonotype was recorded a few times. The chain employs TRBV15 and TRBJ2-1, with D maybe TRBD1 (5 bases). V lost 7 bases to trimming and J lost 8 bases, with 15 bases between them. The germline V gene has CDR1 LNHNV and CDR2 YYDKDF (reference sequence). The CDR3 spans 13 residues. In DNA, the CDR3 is TGTGCCACCAAGGATGGGGCGTCGGATGAGCAGTTCTTC. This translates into CATKDGASDEQFF.

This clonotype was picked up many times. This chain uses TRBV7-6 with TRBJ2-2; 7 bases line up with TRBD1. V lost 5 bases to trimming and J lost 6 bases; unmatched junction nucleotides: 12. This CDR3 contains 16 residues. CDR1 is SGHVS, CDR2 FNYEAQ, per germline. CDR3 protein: CASSQSRLQGAGELFF. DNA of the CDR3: TGTGCCAGCAGCCAAAGTCGCCTTCAGGGGGCCGGGGAGCTGTTTTTT.

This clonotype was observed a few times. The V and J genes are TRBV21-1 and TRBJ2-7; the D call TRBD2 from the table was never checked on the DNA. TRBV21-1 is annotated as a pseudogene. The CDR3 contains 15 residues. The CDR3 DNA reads TGTGCCAGCAGCATCAATAGCGGGACTCTTAGGGAGCAGTACTTC. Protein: CASSINSGTLREQYF.

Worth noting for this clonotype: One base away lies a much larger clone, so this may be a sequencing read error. Here the CDR3 reads CASSFRGRDSPIHF. The CDR3 nucleotides read TGTGCCAGCAGCTTCCGGGGGCGGGATTCACCCATCCACTTT. This chain links TRBV7-2 with TRBJ1-6; D possibly corresponds to TRBD1 (6 bases). In germline, CDR1 is SGHTA, CDR2 FQGNSA. The CDR3 has 14 residues.

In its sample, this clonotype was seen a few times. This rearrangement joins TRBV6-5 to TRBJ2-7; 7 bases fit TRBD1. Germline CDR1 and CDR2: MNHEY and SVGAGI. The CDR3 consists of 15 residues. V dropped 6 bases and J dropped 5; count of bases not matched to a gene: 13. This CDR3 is CASSPDAIDRDEQYF. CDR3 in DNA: TGTGCCAGCAGCCCAGACGCTATAGACAGGGACGAGCAGTACTTC.

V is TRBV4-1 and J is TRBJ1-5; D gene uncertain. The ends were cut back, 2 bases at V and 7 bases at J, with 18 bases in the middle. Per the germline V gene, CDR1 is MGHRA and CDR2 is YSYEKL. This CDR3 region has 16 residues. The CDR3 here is CASSQLLWGREQPQHF. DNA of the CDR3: TGCGCCAGCAGCCAACTACTTTGGGGAAGGGAGCAGCCCCAGCATTTT.

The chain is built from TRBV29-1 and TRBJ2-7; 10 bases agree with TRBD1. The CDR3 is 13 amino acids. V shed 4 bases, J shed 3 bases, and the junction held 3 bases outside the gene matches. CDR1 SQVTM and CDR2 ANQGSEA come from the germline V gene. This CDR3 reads CSVGDRGFYEQYF. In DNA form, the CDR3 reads TGCAGCGTTGGGGACAGGGGCTTCTACGAGCAGTACTTC.

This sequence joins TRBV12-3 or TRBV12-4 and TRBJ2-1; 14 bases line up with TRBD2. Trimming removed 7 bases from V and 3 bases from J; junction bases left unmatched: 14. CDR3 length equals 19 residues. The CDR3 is CASIPAVGTSGRGYNEQFF. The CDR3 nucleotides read TGTGCCAGCATCCCGGCAGTCGGGACTAGCGGGAGAGGCTACAATGAGCAGTTCTTC.

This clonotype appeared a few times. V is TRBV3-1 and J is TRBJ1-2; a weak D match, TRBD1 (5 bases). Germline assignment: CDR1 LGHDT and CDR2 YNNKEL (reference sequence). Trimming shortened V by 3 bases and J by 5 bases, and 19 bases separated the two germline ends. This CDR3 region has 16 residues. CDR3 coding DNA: TGTGCCAGCAGCCATACCCCGGGGCCCCACCTATATGGCTACACCTTC. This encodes CASSHTPGPHLYGYTF.

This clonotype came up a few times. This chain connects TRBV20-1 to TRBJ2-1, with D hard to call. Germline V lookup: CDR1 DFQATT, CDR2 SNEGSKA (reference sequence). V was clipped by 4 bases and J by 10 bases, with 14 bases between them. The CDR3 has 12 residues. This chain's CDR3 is CSATPLAGEQFF. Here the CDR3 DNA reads TGCAGTGCTACCCCTTTGGCTGGCGAGCAGTTCTTC.

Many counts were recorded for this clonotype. The CDR3 reads CAISESGLADTNEQFF. The CDR3 DNA reads as TGTGCCATCAGTGAGTCGGGACTAGCGGACACCAATGAGCAGTTCTTC. V usage is TRBV10-3 and J usage is TRBJ2-1; 11 bases agree with TRBD2. Germline V gene data show CDR1 as ENHRY and CDR2 as SYGVKD. The J segment lost 6 bases and the V segment lost 0 bases, leaving 4 bases of the junction unmatched. The CDR3 is 16 amino acids.

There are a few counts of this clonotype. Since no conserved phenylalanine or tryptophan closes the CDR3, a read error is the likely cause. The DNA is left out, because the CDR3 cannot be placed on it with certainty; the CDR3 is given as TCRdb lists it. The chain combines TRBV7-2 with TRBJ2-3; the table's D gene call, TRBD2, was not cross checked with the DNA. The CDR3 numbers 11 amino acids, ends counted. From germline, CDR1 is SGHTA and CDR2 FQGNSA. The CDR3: CASSFPPTPSQ.

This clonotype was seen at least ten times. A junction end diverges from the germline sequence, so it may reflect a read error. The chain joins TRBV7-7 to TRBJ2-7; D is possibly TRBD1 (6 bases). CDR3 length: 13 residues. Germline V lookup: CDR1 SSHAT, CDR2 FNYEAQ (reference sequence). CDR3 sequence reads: CASSAPDRYEQYF. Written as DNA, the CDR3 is TGTGCTAGCAGCGCCCCGGACAGATACGAGCAGTACTTC.

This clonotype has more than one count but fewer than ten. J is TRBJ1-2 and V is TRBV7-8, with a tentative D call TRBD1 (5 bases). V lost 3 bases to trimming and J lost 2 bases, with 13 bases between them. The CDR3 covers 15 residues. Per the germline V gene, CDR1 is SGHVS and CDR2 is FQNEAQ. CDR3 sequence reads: CASSFAGGANYGYTF. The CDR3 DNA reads TGTGCCAGCAGCTTCGCCGGCGGGGCAAACTATGGCTACACCTTC.

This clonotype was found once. The CDR3 reads CASSLGPLTEQFF. The CDR3 DNA reads as TGTGCCAGCAGCTTAGGCCCCCTCACCGAGCAGTTCTTC. The chain is built from TRBV7-9 and TRBJ2-1; D remains unclear. CDR3 size: 13 residues. Trimming left V 1 base short and J 10 bases short, with 11 bases between. Germline V gene sequence: CDR1 SEHNR, CDR2 FQNEAQ (reference sequence).